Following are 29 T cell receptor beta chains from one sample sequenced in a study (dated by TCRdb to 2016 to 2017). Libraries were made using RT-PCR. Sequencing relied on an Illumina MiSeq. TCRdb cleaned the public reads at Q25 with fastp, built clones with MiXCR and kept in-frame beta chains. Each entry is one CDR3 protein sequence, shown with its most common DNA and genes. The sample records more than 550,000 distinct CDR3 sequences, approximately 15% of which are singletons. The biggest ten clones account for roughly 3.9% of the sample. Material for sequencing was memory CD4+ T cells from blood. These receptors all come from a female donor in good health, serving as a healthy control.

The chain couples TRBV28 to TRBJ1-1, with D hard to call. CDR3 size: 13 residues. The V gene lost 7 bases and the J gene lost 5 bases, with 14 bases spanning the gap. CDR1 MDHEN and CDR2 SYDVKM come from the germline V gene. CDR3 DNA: TGTGCCAGCACCCCTTCTACGGGGACTGAAGCTTTCTTT. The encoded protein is CASTPSTGTEAFF.

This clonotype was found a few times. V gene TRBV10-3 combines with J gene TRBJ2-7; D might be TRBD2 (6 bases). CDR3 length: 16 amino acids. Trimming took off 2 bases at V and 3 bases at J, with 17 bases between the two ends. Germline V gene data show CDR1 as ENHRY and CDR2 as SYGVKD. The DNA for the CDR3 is TGTGCCATCAGTGAGATGTCGGGGGAGGAGGGCTACGAGCAGTACTTC. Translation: CAISEMSGEEGYEQYF.

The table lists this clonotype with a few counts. The CDR3 coding sequence is TGTGCCAGCAGCTTAAACAGGGGAGGTGAAAAACTGTTTTTT. This sequence encodes CASSLNRGGEKLFF. The chain carries TRBV5-5 and TRBJ1-4, with 7 bases fitting TRBD1. Germline V CDR1 and CDR2: SGHKS, YYEKEE (reference sequence). Trimming cost V 2 bases and J 7 bases; bases outside gene matches: 5. This CDR3 is built from 14 residues.

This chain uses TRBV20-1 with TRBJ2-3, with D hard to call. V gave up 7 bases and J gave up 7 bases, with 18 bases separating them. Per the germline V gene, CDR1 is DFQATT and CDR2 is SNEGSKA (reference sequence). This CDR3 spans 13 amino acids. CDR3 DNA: TGCAGTGGCTTCAGTGGAGTAAGGAATACGCAGTATTTT. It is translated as CSGFSGVRNTQYF.

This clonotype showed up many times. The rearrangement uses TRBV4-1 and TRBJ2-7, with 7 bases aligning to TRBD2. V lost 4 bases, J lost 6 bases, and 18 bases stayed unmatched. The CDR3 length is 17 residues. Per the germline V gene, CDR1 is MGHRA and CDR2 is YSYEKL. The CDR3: CASSLNLQAAGVAEQYF. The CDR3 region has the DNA TGCGCCAGCAGCCTAAACCTTCAGGCGGCGGGAGTCGCCGAGCAGTACTTC.

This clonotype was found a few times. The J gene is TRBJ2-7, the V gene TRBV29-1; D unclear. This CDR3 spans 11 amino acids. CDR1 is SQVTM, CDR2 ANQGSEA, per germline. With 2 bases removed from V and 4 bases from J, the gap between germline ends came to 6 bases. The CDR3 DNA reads TGCAGCGTTGAAACGGAATACGAGCAGTACTTC. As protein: CSVETEYEQYF.

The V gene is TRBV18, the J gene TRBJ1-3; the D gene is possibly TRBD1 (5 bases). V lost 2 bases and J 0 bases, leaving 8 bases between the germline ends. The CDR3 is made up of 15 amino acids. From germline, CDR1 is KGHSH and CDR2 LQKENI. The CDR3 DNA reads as TGTGCCAGCTCACCAGGGACCTACTCTGGAAACACCATATATTTT. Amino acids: CASSPGTYSGNTIYF.

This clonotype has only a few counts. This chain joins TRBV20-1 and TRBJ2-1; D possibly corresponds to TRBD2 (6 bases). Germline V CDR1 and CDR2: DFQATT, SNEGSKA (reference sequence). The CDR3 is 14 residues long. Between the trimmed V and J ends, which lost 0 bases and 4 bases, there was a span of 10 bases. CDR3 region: CSARDGGPYNEQFF. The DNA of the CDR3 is TGCAGTGCTAGAGATGGAGGGCCTTACAATGAGCAGTTCTTC.

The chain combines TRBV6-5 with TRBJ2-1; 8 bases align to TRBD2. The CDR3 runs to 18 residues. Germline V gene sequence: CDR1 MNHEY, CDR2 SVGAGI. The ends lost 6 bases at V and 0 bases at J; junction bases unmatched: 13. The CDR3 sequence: CASSLTSGLGSSYNEQFF. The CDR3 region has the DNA TGTGCCAGCAGCCTTACTAGCGGCTTAGGGAGCTCCTACAATGAGCAGTTCTTC.

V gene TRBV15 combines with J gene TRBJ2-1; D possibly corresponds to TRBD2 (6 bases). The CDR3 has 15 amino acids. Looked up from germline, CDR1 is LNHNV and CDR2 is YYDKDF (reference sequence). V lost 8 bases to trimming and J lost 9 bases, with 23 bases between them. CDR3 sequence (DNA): TGTGCCACCCAAAAGACCTACGGGAGCGAGGGTGAGCAGTTCTTC. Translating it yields CATQKTYGSEGEQFF.

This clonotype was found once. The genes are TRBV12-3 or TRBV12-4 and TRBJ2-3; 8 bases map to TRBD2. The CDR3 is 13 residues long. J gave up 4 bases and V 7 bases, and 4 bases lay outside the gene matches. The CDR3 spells CASTRGGSDTQYF. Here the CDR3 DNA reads TGTGCCAGCACCCGGGGGGGATCAGATACGCAGTATTTT.

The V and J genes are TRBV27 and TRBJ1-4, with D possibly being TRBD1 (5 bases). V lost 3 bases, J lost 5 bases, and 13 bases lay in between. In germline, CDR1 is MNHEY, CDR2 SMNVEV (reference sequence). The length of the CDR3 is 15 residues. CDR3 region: CASSFRAGKNEKLFF. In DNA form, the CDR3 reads TGTGCCAGCAGTTTCAGAGCAGGGAAAAATGAAAAACTGTTTTTT.

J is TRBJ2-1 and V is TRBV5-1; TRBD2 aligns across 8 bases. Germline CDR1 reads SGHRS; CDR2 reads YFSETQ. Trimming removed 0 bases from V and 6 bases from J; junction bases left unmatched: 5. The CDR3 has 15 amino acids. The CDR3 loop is CASSLEAGVPNEQFF. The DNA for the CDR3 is TGCGCCAGCAGCTTGGAAGCGGGAGTCCCCAATGAGCAGTTCTTC.

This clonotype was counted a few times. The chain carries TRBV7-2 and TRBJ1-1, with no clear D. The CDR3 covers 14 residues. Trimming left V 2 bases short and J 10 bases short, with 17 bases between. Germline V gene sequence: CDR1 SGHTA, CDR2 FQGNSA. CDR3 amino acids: CASSLSSTGIGAFF. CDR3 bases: TGTGCCAGCAGCTTATCCTCAACTGGGATCGGAGCTTTCTTT.

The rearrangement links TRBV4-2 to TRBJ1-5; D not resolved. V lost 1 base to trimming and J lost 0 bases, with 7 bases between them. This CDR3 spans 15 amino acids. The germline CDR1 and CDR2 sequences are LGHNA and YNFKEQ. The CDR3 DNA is TGTGCCAGCAGCCAAGCAATGGATAGCAATCAGCCCCAGCATTTT. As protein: CASSQAMDSNQPQHF.

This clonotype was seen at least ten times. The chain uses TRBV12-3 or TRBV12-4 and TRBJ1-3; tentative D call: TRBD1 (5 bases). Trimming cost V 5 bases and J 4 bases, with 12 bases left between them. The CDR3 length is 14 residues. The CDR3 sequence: CASSQGNAGNTIYF. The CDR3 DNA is TGTGCCAGCAGTCAGGGAAACGCAGGAAACACCATATATTTT.

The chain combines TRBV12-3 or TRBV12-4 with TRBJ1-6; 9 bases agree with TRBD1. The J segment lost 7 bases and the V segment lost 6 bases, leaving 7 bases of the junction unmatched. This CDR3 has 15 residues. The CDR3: CASRLTGGGNSPLHF. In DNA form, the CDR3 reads TGTGCCAGCAGACTTACAGGGGGCGGGAATTCACCCCTCCACTTT.

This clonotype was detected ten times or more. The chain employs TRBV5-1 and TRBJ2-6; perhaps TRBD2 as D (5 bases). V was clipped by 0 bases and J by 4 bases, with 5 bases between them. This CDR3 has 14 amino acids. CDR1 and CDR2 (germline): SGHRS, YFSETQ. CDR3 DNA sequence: TGCGCCAGCAGCTTGGGACTAGGGGCCAACGTCCTGACTTTC. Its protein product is CASSLGLGANVLTF. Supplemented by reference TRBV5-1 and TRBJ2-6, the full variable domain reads KAGVTQTPRYLIKTRGQQVTLSCSPISGHRSVSWYQQTPGQGLQFLFEYFSETQRNKGNFPGRFSGRQFSNSRSEMNVSTLELGDSALYLCASSLGLGANVLTFGAGSRLTVL.

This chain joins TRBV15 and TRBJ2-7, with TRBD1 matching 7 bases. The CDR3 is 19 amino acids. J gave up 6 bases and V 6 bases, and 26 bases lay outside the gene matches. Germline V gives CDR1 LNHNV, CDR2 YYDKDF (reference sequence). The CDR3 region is CATSPGRDRPNENSAEQYF. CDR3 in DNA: TGTGCCACCAGTCCCGGAAGGGACAGACCCAATGAAAATTCGGCCGAGCAGTACTTC.

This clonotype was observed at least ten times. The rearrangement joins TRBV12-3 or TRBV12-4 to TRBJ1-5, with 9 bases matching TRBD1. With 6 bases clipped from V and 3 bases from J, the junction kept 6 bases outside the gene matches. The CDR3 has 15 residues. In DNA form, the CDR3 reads TGTGCCAGCAGGATGACAGGGGGATACAATCAGCCCCAGCATTTT. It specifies CASRMTGGYNQPQHF.

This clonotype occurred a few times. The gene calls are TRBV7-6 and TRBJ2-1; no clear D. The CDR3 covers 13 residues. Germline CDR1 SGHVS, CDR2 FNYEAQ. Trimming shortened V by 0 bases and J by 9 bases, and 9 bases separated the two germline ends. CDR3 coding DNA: TGTGCCAGCAGCTTAGCGCACGACTTTGAGCAGTTCTTC. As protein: CASSLAHDFEQFF.

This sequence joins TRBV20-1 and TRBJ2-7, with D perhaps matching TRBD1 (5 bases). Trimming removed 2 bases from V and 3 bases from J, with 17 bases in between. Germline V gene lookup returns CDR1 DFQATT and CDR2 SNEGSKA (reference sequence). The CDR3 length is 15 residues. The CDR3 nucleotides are TGCAGTGCTAGACCTCTCAGGGAAATATACTACGAGCAGTACTTC. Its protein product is CSARPLREIYYEQYF.

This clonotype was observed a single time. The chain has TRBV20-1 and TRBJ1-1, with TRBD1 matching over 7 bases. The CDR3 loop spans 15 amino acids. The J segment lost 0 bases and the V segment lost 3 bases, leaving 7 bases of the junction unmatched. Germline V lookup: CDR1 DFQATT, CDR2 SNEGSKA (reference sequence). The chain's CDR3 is CSARPVTGLNTEAFF. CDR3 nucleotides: TGCAGTGCTAGGCCGGTGACAGGGTTGAACACTGAAGCTTTCTTT.

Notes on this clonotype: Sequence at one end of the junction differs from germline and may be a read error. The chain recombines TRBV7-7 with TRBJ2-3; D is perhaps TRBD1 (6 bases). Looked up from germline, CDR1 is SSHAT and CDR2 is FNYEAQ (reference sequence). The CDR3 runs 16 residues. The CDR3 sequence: CASSSGQRSSTDTQYF. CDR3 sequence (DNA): TGTGCTAGCAGCTCCGGACAGCGCTCCTCCACAGATACGCAGTATTTT.

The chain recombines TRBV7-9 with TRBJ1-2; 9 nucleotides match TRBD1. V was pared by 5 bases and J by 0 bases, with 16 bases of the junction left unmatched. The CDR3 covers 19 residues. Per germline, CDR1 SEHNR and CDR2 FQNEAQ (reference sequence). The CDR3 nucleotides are TGTGCCAGCAGCCCAGCCTCCCGGGACAGGGTATCTACTAACTATGGCTACACCTTC. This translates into CASSPASRDRVSTNYGYTF. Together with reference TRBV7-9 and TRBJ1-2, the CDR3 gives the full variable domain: DTGVSQNPRHKITKRGQNVTFRCDPISEHNRLYWYRQTLGQGPEFLTYFQNEAQLEKSRLLSDRFSAERPKGSFSTLEIQRTEQGDSAMYLCASSPASRDRVSTNYGYTFGSGTRLTVV.

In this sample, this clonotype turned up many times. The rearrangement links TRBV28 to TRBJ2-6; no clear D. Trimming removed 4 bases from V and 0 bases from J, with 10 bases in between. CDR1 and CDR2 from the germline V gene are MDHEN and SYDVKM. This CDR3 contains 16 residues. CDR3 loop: CASSSIPDSGANVLTF. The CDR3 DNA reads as TGTGCCAGCAGTTCTATCCCCGACTCTGGGGCCAACGTCCTGACTTTC.

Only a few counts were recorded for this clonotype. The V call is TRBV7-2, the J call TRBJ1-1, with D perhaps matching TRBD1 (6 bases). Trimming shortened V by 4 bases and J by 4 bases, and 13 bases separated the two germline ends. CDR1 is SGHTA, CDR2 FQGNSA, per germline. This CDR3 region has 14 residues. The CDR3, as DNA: TGTGCCAGCAGCTCCCAACGAGGGGGCACTGAAGCTTTCTTT. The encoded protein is CASSSQRGGTEAFF.

CDR3 DNA sequence: TGTGCCACCAGTGACCGACAGTATTTT. It encodes CATSDRQYF. The genes are TRBV24-1 and TRBJ2-3; D is ambiguous. CDR1 and CDR2 from the germline V gene are KGHDR and SFDVKD. The CDR3 has 9 amino acids. Between the trimmed V and J ends, which lost 4 bases and 12 bases, there was a span of 4 bases.

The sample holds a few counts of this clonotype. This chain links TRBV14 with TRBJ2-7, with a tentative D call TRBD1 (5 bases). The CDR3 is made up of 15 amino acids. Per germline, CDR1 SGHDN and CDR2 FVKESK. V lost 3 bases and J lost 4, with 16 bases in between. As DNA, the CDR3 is TGTGCCAGCAGCCACCAGGGTTATCGACCGTACGAGCAGTACTTC. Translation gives CASSHQGYRPYEQYF.